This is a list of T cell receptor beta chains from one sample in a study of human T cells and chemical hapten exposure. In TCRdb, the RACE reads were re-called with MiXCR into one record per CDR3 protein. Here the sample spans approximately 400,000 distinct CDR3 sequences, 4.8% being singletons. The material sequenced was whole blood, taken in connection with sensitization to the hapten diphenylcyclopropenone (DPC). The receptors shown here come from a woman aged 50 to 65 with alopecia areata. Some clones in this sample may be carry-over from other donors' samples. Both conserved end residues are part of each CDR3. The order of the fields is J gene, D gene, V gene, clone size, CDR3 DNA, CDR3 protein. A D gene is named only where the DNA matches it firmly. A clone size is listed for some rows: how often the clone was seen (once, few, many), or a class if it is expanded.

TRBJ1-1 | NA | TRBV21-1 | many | TGTGCCAGCACCCCACGGGACAGGGAAGGCACTGAAGCTTTCTTT | CASTPRDREGTEAFF
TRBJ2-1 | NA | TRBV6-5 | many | TGTGCCAGCAGGGGGTTGAACAATGAGCAGTTCTTC | CASRGLNNEQFF
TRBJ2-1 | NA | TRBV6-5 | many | TGTGCCAGCAGCTCCTTCGGGGCCTCGGCTGATGAGCAGTTCTTC | CASSSFGASADEQFF
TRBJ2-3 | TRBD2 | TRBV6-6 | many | TGTGCCAGCACCCGACTAGCGGGAGGTGCGCATCCGTTAGATACGCAGTATTTT | CASTRLAGGAHPLDTQYF
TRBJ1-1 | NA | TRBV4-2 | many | TGTGCCAGCAGCCAAGCAGGGAGCACTGAAGCTTTCTTT | CASSQAGSTEAFF
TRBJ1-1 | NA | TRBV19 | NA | TGTGCCAGTAGTAGACAGGACACTGAAGCTTTCTTT | CASSRQDTEAFF
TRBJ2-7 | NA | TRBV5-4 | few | TGTGCCAGCAGCCACCCTGGGAAGTCCTACGAGCAGTACTTC | CASSHPGKSYEQYF
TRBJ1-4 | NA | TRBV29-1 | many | TGCAGCGTGTCCCCCCGGGCTAATGAAAAACTGTTTTTT | CSVSPRANEKLFF
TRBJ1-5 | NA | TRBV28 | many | TGTGCCACGTCTCTCCTGGGGGACGGTCAGCCCCAGCATTTT | CATSLLGDGQPQHF
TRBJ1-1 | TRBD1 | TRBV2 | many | TGTGCCAGCACCCAAAGGGAGGGGGCCGTGGGGGCTTTCTTT | CASTQREGAVGAFF
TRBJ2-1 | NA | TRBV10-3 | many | TGTGCCATCAGTGAGCTGAATGAGCAGTTCTTC | CAISELNEQFF
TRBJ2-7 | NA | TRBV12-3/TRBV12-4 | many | TGTGCCAGCAGTTTACCAGACAACTACGAGCAGTACTTC | CASSLPDNYEQYF
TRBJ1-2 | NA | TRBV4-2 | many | TGTGCCAGCAGCCAAGAGGCAGGGGTATCCTGGGGAGCTAACTATGGCTACACCTTC | CASSQEAGVSWGANYGYTF
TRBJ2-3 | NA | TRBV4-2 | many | TGTGCCAGCAGCATTCGGACATCGAACGTGCCAGATACGCAGTATTTT | CASSIRTSNVPDTQYF
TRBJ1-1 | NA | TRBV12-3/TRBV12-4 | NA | TGTGCCAGCAGCCCCCCCCCGGGGAACACTGAAGCTTTCTTT | CASSPPPGNTEAFF
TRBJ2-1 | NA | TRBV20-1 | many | TGCAGTGCTCCAGACCTCCAGGCCCGCCCGAATGAGCAGTTCTTC | CSAPDLQARPNEQFF
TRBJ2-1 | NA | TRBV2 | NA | TGTGCCAGCAGCCCGGCGGCCCCCGTCTCCAATGAGCAGCTCTTC | CASSPAAPVSNEQLF
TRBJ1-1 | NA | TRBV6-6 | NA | TGTGCCAGCAGTTACTCTGGGCGCAACACTGAAGCTTTCTTT | CASSYSGRNTEAFF
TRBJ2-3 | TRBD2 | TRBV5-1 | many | TGCGCCAGCAGCTCCCGGCTAGCGGTCGGAGATACGCAGTATTTT | CASSSRLAVGDTQYF
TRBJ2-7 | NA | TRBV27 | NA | TGTGCCAGCAGTTTATCGAATTTCCCAGCCGAGCAGTACTTC | CASSLSNFPAEQYF
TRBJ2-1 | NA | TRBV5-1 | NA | TGCGCCAGCAGCTTGGCGGCGGGTGAGCAGTTCTTC | CASSLAAGEQFF
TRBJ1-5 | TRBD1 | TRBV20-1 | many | TGCAGTGCTAGAGGTAGGACAGGGAATTTTTGGGACAATCAGCCCCAGCATTTT | CSARGRTGNFWDNQPQHF
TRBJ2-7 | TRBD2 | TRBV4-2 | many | TGTGCCAGCAGCCCCGGGCCGGGAGGCGAGCAGTACTTC | CASSPGPGGEQYF
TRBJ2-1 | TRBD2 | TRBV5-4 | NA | TGTGCCAGCAGCTGGACTAGCGGGAGAGGAAATGGGGCCTACAATGAGCAGTTCTTC | CASSWTSGRGNGAYNEQFF
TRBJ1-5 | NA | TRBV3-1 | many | TGTGCCAGCAGCCAAAGAGGGGAGAGCAATCAGCCCCAGCATTTT | CASSQRGESNQPQHF
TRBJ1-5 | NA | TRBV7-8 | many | TGTGCCAGCAGCTCCCGGGACCCAGGAAGCAATCAGCCCCAGCATTTT | CASSSRDPGSNQPQHF
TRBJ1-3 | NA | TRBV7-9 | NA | TGTGCCAGCAGCCCCCGGAACACCATATATTTT | CASSPRNTIYF
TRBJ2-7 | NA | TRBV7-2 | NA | TGTGCCAGCAGCTCCACCCGCAGCTCCTACGAGCAGTACTTC | CASSSTRSSYEQYF
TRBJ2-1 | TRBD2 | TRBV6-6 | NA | TGTGCCAGCACACAGCGGGAGTATCGCAATGAGCAGTTCTTC | CASTQREYRNEQFF
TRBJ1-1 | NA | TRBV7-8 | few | TGTGCCAGCAGCTTAGCGCGACGGGAGAACACTGAAGCTTTCTTT | CASSLARRENTEAFF
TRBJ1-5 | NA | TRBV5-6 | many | TGTGCCAGCAGCTTCGAGGGGAGGGAGCCCCAGCATTTT | CASSFEGREPQHF
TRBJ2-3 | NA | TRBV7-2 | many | TGTGCCGGCGGCGGCCAGGGGCGTTGGACAGATACGCAGTATTTT | CAGGGQGRWTDTQYF
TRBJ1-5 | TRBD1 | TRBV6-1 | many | TGTGCCAGCAGCCCGACAGGGATCGGGGGCAATCAGCCCCAGCATTTT | CASSPTGIGGNQPQHF
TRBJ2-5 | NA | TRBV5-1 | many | TGCGCCAGCGCTCTCGTCCCCCGGCCCTCGAATCAAGAGACCCAGTACTTC | CASALVPRPSNQETQYF
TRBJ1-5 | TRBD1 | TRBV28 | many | TGTGCCAGCAGTTTCCCCGGGACAGAGAATTATAGCAATCAGCCCCAGCATTTT | CASSFPGTENYSNQPQHF
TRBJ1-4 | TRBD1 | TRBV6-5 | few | TGTGCCAGCAGTTCACCACTCAGGGGGCTCGAAAAACTGTTTTTT | CASSSPLRGLEKLFF
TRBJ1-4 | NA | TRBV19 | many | TGTGCCATTACCATCCCGAAGAGAGGCTATGAAAAACTGTTTTTT | CAITIPKRGYEKLFF
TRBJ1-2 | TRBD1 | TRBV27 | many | TGTGCCAGCAGTCCAGGGACAGGGGGCGCCTCCTATGGCTACACCTTC | CASSPGTGGASYGYTF
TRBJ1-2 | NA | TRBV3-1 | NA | TGTGCCAGCAGCCAAGAGAGCAGCTATGGCTACACCTTC | CASSQESSYGYTF
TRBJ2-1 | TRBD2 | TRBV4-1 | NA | TGCGCCAGCAGCCAAACTTTTGGGGGAGGGAATGAGCAGTTCTTC | CASSQTFGGGNEQFF
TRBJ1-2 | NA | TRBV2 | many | TGTGCCAGCAGTGAAGAACTCGCGCCGGGCTATGGCTACACCTTC | CASSEELAPGYGYTF
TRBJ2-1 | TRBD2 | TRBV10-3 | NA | TGTGCCATCCGCGAGGTGGCGGGAGTGGATGAGCAGTTCTTC | CAIREVAGVDEQFF
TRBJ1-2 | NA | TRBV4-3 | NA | TGCGCCAGCAGCCAAGATTTGGGGGGCCCCTATGGCTACACCTTC | CASSQDLGGPYGYTF
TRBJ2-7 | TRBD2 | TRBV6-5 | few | TGTGCCAGCAGTTCTGAGACTAGCGGGAGGGCCGGGGAGCAGTACTTC | CASSSETSGRAGEQYF
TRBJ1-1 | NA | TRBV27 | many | TGTGCCAGCATCTTGACTCCTATAGGGAACACTGAAGCTTTCTTT | CASILTPIGNTEAFF
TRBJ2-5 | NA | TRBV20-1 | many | TGCAGTGCTAAACACGGGGAGACCCAGTACTTC | CSAKHGETQYF
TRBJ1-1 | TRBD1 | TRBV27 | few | TGTGCCAGCAGTCTACTCACCCGACAGGGGGTGGGCACTGAAGCTTTCTTT | CASSLLTRQGVGTEAFF
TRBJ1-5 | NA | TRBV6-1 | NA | TGTGCCAGCAGTGAAGGGACTAGTCCCCAGCATTTT | CASSEGTSPQHF
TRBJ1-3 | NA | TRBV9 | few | TGTGCCAGCAGCCAACGGACAGCGAAGAATTCTGGAAACACCATATATTTT | CASSQRTAKNSGNTIYF
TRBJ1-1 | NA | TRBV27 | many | TGTGCCAGCATCGGTAGGGAACGGAACACTGAAGCTTTCTTT | CASIGRERNTEAFF
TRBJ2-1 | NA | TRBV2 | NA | TGTGCCAACAGAGGGGTCGACAATGAGCAGTTCTTC | CANRGVDNEQFF
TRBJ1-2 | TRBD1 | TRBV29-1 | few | TGCAGCGTCCCGTCTGGACAGGGGGCAGGCTACACCTTC | CSVPSGQGAGYTF
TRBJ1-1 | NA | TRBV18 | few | TGTGCCAGCTCACCACCTCTGGGCGGCACTGAAGCTTTCTTT | CASSPPLGGTEAFF
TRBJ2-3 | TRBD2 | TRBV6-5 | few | TGTGCCAGCAGTTACTCGAGACTAGCGGGAGATGGCACAGATACGCAGTATTTT | CASSYSRLAGDGTDTQYF
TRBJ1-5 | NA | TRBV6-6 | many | TGTGCCAGCACCAACAAGGGTCAGCCCCAGCATTTT | CASTNKGQPQHF
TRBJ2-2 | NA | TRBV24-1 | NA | TGTGCCACCAGTGATTCAAGTCGGGACACCGGGGAGCTGTTTTTT | CATSDSSRDTGELFF
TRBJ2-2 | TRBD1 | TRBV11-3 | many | TGTGCCAGCAGCTTAGAGCCGGGACAGTCGAACACCGGGGAGCTGTTTTTT | CASSLEPGQSNTGELFF